The 9 T cell receptor beta chains in this list originate from one sample, sequenced in a study of chemoradiotherapy in HPV16-positive cancers. Data came from immunoSEQ multiplex PCR; TCRdb stores just in-frame clones and leaves some out. Of thousands of clones in the sample, nearly 90% are singletons; the top ten hold less than 6%. The material was tumor tissue, obtained from a patient who underwent chemoradiotherapy. All receptors derive from a human donor with HPV-associated anogenital cancer.

The chain couples TRBV4-1 to TRBJ2-3, with TRBD2 matching over 7 bases. The ends lost 0 bases at V and 4 bases at J; junction bases unmatched: 7. Germline V gives CDR1 MGHRA, CDR2 YSYEKL. The CDR3 has 16 amino acids. CDR3: CASSQEGSGRPDTQYF. In nucleotides, the CDR3 is TGCGCCAGCAGCCAAGAAGGTAGCGGGCGGCCAGATACGCAGTATTTT.

V is TRBV25-1 and J is TRBJ1-6; no definite D call. Germline lookup yields CDR1 MGHDK and CDR2 SYGVNS. This CDR3 spans 14 amino acids. V shed 5 bases and J shed 5 bases, with 10 bases lying between them. CDR3 nucleotides: TGTGCCAGCAGTCGGCCCAAAAATAATTCACCCCTCCACTTT. It encodes CASSRPKNNSPLHF.

This clone is deemed large. The chain uses TRBV28 and TRBJ1-1, with TRBD1 matching 8 bases. Losses at the gene ends were 2 bases for V and 6 bases for J; bases not matched to a gene: 2. This CDR3 spans 13 amino acids. Germline V CDR1 and CDR2: MDHEN, SYDVKM. The CDR3 coding sequence is TGTGCCAGCAGTTTAGACAGGGGCGCTGAAGCTTTCTTT. Its protein product is CASSLDRGAEAFF.

The V call is TRBV11-2, the J call TRBJ1-1; the match to TRBD1 covers 8 bases. J lost 4 bases, V lost 5 bases, and 3 bases had no gene match. CDR3 length equals 13 residues. The germline V gene encodes CDR1 SGHAT and CDR2 FQNNGV. Here the CDR3 DNA reads TGTGCCAGCAGCCCCGACAGGGGCACTGAAGCTTTCTTT. It codes for CASSPDRGTEAFF.

The chain carries TRBV30 and TRBJ2-1; D perhaps matches TRBD2 (6 bases). The V gene lost 5 bases and the J gene lost 7 bases, with 12 bases spanning the gap. The CDR3 loop spans 12 amino acids. Per the germline V gene, CDR1 is GTSNPN and CDR2 is SVGIG (reference sequence). DNA for the CDR3: TGTGCCTGGGGGGGGAGTTTGAATGAGCAGTTCTTC. It translates to CAWGGSLNEQFF.

The rearrangement uses TRBV9 and TRBJ1-1; D unclear. Per germline, CDR1 SGDLS and CDR2 YYNGEE. The CDR3 has 13 residues. Trimming pared 1 base from V and 0 bases from J, leaving 4 bases between. The CDR3 DNA follows: TGTGCCAGCAGCGTACAGCTGAACACTGAAGCTTTCTTT. This codes for CASSVQLNTEAFF. The full variable domain, in which reference TRBV9 and TRBJ1-1 provide the parts outside the CDR3, is DSGVTQTPKHLITATGQRVTLRCSPRSGDLSVYWYQQSLDQGLQFLIQYYNGEERAKGNILERFSAQQFPDLHSELNLSSLELGDSALYFCASSVQLNTEAFFGQGTRLTVV.

The table lists this clone with a few counts. J is TRBJ1-5 and V is TRBV19; 7 nucleotides agree with TRBD1. This CDR3 spans 13 amino acids. V trimming: 6 bases; J trimming: 2 bases; junction bases outside the gene matches: 1. The germline V gene encodes CDR1 LNHDA and CDR2 SQIVND (reference sequence). The CDR3 is CASRGQGNQPQHF. The CDR3 DNA is TGTGCCAGTAGAGGACAGGGCAATCAGCCCCAGCATTTT. The full variable domain, with the rest looked up from reference TRBV19 and TRBJ1-5, is DGGITQSPKYLFRKEGQNVTLSCEQNLNHDAMYWYRQDPGQGLRLIYYSQIVNDFQKGDIAEGYSVSREKKESFPLTVTSAQKNPTAFYLCASRGQGNQPQHFGDGTRLSIL.

This clone was counted a single time. The chain uses TRBV10-3 and TRBJ1-3; D is perhaps TRBD1 (5 bases). Trimming removed 0 bases at V and 0 bases at J, with 6 bases between. CDR3 length: 15 residues. Germline V lookup: CDR1 ENHRY, CDR2 SYGVKD. The CDR3 DNA sequence: TGTGCCATCAGTGAGTCGGGGCTCTCTGGAAACACCATATATTTT. It encodes CAISESGLSGNTIYF.

V is TRBV9 and J is TRBJ2-1, with 7 nucleotides matching TRBD1. This CDR3 spans 15 amino acids. CDR1 SGDLS and CDR2 YYNGEE come from the germline V gene. J was trimmed by 3 bases and V by 3 bases; bases with no gene match: 6. In nucleotides, the CDR3 is TGTGCCAGCAGCGCCGACAGGGCAGGCTACAATGAGCAGTTCTTC. Amino acids: CASSADRAGYNEQFF.